A single sample is the source of the 18 T cell receptor beta chains below, sequenced in a study of T cell responses to AZD1222 COVID-19 vaccine. TCRdb keeps only in-frame clones here, not all; method: immunoSEQ multiplex PCR. The sample lists some 150,000 clones; 75% to 95% were seen once. The specimen was peripheral blood, collected 28 days after the second AZD1222 dose. The receptor set was obtained from an adult who received the AZD1222 COVID-19 vaccine.

The rearrangement links TRBV7-9 to TRBJ2-2, with 12 nucleotides matching TRBD2. Germline CDR1 SEHNR, CDR2 FQNEAQ (reference sequence). The CDR3 totals 15 residues. V gave up 5 bases and J gave up 6 bases; unmatched junction bases: 4. CDR3 sequence reads: CASSPPSGRAGELFF. The CDR3 DNA sequence: TGTGCCAGCAGCCCACCTAGCGGGAGGGCCGGGGAGCTGTTTTTT.

The chain couples TRBV25-1 to TRBJ1-4; D might be TRBD1 (5 bases). Germline-derived CDR1 and CDR2 are MGHDK and SYGVNS. The CDR3 is 13 residues long. Between the trimmed V and J ends, which lost 7 bases and 4 bases, there was a span of 10 bases. The CDR3: CASKRQSNEKLFF. CDR3 DNA: TGTGCCAGCAAGCGACAGAGTAATGAAAAACTGTTTTTT.

CDR3 nucleotide sequence: TGTGCCAGCGAATGGGACAGGGCTCAAGAGACCCAGTACTTC. Residues: CASEWDRAQETQYF. The rearrangement links TRBV2 to TRBJ2-5; 9 nucleotides agree with TRBD1. CDR1 and CDR2 from the germline V gene are SNHLY and FYNNEI. Losses at the gene ends were 8 bases for V and 2 bases for J; bases not matched to a gene: 6. This CDR3 comprises 14 residues.

This clone has a single count. The gene calls are TRBV19 and TRBJ1-5, with D maybe TRBD1 (5 bases). This CDR3 comprises 19 residues. Trimming removed 5 bases from V and 5 bases from J, with 28 bases in between. CDR1 and CDR2 from the germline V gene are LNHDA and SQIVND (reference sequence). The CDR3 sequence: CASSLTGDGSSLLYQPQHF. The CDR3 region has the DNA TGTGCCAGTAGTCTTACCGGGGACGGGAGTAGTTTGCTCTATCAGCCCCAGCATTTT.

The chain has TRBV9 and TRBJ2-7; 8 bases map to TRBD2. Germline CDR1 is SGDLS and CDR2 is YYNGEE. V gave up 2 bases and J gave up 2 bases; unmatched junction bases: 3. The CDR3 totals 14 residues. CDR3 region: CASSVAGGPYEQYF. The CDR3 DNA reads TGTGCCAGCAGCGTGGCGGGAGGCCCCTACGAGCAGTACTTC.

The table lists this clone with a few counts. The chain combines TRBV30 with TRBJ1-2; 9 bases agree with TRBD1. Unmatched junction bases numbered 1, after V lost 2 bases and J lost 0 bases. Germline values: CDR1 GTSNPN, CDR2 SVGIG (reference sequence). CDR3 length equals 14 residues. CDR3 nucleotides: TGTGCCTGGAGTCGACAGGGGGCTAACTATGGCTACACCTTC. Protein product: CAWSRQGANYGYTF.

This rearrangement joins TRBV5-4 to TRBJ2-2, with 10 bases matching TRBD2. The germline V gene has CDR1 SGHNT and CDR2 YYREEE (reference sequence). The trim removed 5 bases at V and 6 bases at J, leaving 7 bases unmatched. This CDR3 has 15 amino acids. Here the CDR3 DNA reads TGTGCCAGCAGTAGACCCAGCGGGAGGGCCGGGGAGCTGTTTTTT. This translates into CASSRPSGRAGELFF.

The CDR3 here is CASSVQGAYTEAFF. The CDR3 DNA follows: TGTGCCAGCAGTGTACAGGGGGCCTACACTGAAGCTTTCTTT. This sequence joins TRBV6-2 or TRBV6-3 and TRBJ1-1; 9 nucleotides line up with TRBD1. CDR1 is MNHEY and CDR2 is SVGEGT in the germline V gene. The CDR3 extends over 14 amino acids. V was clipped by 5 bases and J by 3 bases; unmatched bases: 4.

V and J are TRBV5-5 and TRBJ1-2; D gene unclear. Trimming took 1 base from V and 8 from J, leaving 9 bases between them. Germline V gene sequence: CDR1 SGHKS, CDR2 YYEKEE (reference sequence). This CDR3 is 12 amino acids long. The CDR3 loop is CASSLFWSGYTF. As DNA, the CDR3 is TGTGCCAGCAGCTTGTTCTGGTCCGGCTACACCTTC.

The chain joins TRBV11-2 to TRBJ2-5; the D gene is possibly TRBD2 (5 bases). The V end lost 3 bases, the J end lost 5 bases, and 13 bases lay between the germline ends. Germline CDR1 and CDR2: SGHAT and FQNNGV. The CDR3 contains 14 residues. This CDR3 reads CASSFLSGLETQYF. In DNA form, the CDR3 reads TGTGCCAGCAGCTTCCTATCGGGGTTGGAGACCCAGTACTTC.

The chain has TRBV11-3 and TRBJ2-7; possible D gene TRBD1, 6 bases. This CDR3 is 15 amino acids long. V was clipped by 1 base and J by 5 bases, with 15 bases between them. Germline V gives CDR1 SGHNT, CDR2 YENEEA. The CDR3 loop reads CASSLGGQSHHEQYF. The CDR3 DNA reads as TGTGCCAGCAGCTTAGGTGGACAGAGCCACCACGAGCAGTACTTC.

The chain has TRBV30 and TRBJ1-6; the D is unclear. This CDR3 region has 13 residues. Germline V gene sequence: CDR1 GTSNPN, CDR2 SVGIG (reference sequence). The V end lost 1 base, the J end lost 14 bases, and 15 bases lay between the germline ends. Here the CDR3 DNA reads TGTGCCTGGAGTGAGCAGCGCCTGGCGGCCCTCCACTTT. Translation: CAWSEQRLAALHF.

The chain recombines TRBV27 with TRBJ2-7; the D gene is possibly TRBD1 (5 bases). Germline CDR1 is MNHEY and CDR2 is SMNVEV (reference sequence). The CDR3 loop spans 14 amino acids. The V end was cut by 3 bases, the J end by 2 bases, with 11 bases between. The CDR3: CASSFWGTTYEQYF. In nucleotides, the CDR3 is TGTGCCAGCAGTTTTTGGGGCACCACCTACGAGCAGTACTTC.

On this clone itself: Other DNA sequences in the sample encode the same CDR3. The chain recombines TRBV5-1 with TRBJ1-1; D ambiguous. Trimming left V 0 bases short and J 2 bases short, with 5 bases between. This CDR3 spans 13 amino acids. Germline V lookup: CDR1 SGHRS, CDR2 YFSETQ. The CDR3 loop is CASSLEGNTEAFF. In DNA form, the CDR3 reads TGCGCCAGCAGCTTGGAAGGAAACACTGAAGCTTTCTTT. Complete variable domain (other parts from reference TRBV5-1 and TRBJ1-1): KAGVTQTPRYLIKTRGQQVTLSCSPISGHRSVSWYQQTPGQGLQFLFEYFSETQRNKGNFPGRFSGRQFSNSRSEMNVSTLELGDSALYLCASSLEGNTEAFFGQGTRLTVV.

V is TRBV10-1 and J is TRBJ2-1; D ambiguous. The CDR3 is 15 amino acids. Trimming removed 1 base at V and 1 base at J, with 8 bases between. Looked up from germline, CDR1 is WNHNN and CDR2 is SYGVQD (reference sequence). The DNA of the CDR3 is TGCGCCAGCAGTGAGTTGGGGAATTCCTACAATGAGCAGTTCTTC. Amino acids: CASSELGNSYNEQFF.

The chain recombines TRBV7-2 with TRBJ1-2, with 7 bases fitting TRBD1. CDR3 size: 21 residues. J lost 3 bases, V lost 0 bases, and 22 bases had no gene match. The germline gives CDR1 SGHTA, CDR2 FQGNSA. As DNA, the CDR3 is TGTGCCAGCAGCTTAGCAGACAGGGATGAGAGGCGCAACCTGAGGTACTATGGCTACACCTTC. Translated, it gives CASSLADRDERRNLRYYGYTF. Full variable domain (rest looked up from reference TRBV7-2 and TRBJ1-2): GAGVSQSPSNKVTEKGKDVELRCDPISGHTALYWYRQSLGQGLEFLIYFQGNSAPDKSGLPSDRFSAERTGGSVSTLTIQRTQQEDSAVYLCASSLADRDERRNLRYYGYTFGSGTRLTVV.

J is TRBJ2-3 and V is TRBV19, with 7 bases fitting TRBD2. The length of the CDR3 is 15 residues. Trimming at V came to 5 bases and at J to 0 bases, leaving 5 bases not matched to a gene. The germline gives CDR1 LNHDA, CDR2 SQIVND (reference sequence). DNA of the CDR3: TGTGCCAGTAGTTCAGAGCGGGGAAGCACAGATACGCAGTATTTT. This encodes CASSSERGSTDTQYF.

This clone was seen only once. The chain uses TRBV11-2 and TRBJ2-7, with D perhaps assigned TRBD1 or TRBD2 (6 bases each). Germline V lookup: CDR1 SGHAT, CDR2 FQNNGV. This CDR3 is built from 17 residues. The germline V and J ends were trimmed by 1 base and 0 bases, with 16 bases remaining between them. CDR3 amino acids: CASSLARGTLPSYEQYF. The CDR3 DNA reads TGTGCCAGCAGCTTAGCTAGGGGGACTCTCCCCTCCTACGAGCAGTACTTC.